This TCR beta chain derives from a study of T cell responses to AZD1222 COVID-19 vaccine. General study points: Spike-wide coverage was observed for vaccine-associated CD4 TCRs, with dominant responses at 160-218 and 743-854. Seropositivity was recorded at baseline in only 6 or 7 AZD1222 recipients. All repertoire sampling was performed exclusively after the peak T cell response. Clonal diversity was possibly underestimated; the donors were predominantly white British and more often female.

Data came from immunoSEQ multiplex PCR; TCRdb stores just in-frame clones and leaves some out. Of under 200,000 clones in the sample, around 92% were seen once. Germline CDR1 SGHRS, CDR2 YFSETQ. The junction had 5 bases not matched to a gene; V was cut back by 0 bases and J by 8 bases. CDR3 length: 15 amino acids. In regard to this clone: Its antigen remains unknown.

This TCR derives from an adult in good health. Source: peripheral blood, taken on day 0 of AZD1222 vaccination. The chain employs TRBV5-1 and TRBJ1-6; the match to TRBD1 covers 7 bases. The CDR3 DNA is TGCGCCAGCAGCTTGGCCGGGGGACAGCATTCACCCCTCCACTTT. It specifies CASSLAGGQHSPLHF.